What follows are 2 T cell receptor beta chains derived from one specimen sequenced in a study of OX40 agonist ivuxolimab in advanced cancers. The library was obtained by the immunoSEQ multiplex PCR assay. TCRdb provides this immuneACCESS table in a form limited to in-frame rearrangements. Some clones are lacking; in checked studies, under half of them reflect an unresolved V gene, and why the rest are absent is not known. For this sample there are around 19,000 clones; roughly 90% appear just once. 25% of the sample is held by the ten biggest clonotypes. The material sequenced was CD4+ or CD8+ T cells sorted from blood, taken in a trial of the OX40 agonist ivuxolimab. The receptors originated from an adult with an advanced solid tumor such as melanoma, head and neck, liver or kidney cancer.

The chain carries TRBV7-9 and TRBJ1-2, with D tentatively TRBD1 (5 bases). The germline V gene has CDR1 SEHNR and CDR2 FQNEAQ (reference sequence). This CDR3 has 11 residues. V was clipped by 7 bases and J by 5 bases, with 8 bases between them. CDR3 bases: TGTGCCAGCACGGGGGGGTATGGCTACACCTTC. Its protein product is CASTGGYGYTF.

This clone appeared a few times. The rearrangement uses TRBV6-5 and TRBJ1-4; the D gene is possibly TRBD1 (6 bases). Trimming removed 2 bases from V and 8 bases from J, with 15 bases in between. The CDR3 totals 15 residues. CDR1 MNHEY and CDR2 SVGAGI come from the germline V gene. The CDR3 sequence: CASSYIQGLREKLFF. CDR3 bases: TGTGCCAGCAGTTACATTCAGGGGTTGAGGGAAAAACTGTTTTTT.